This entry is about one TCR beta chain. Its target is unknown. The V gene lost 6 bases and the J gene lost 6 bases, with 12 bases spanning the gap. CDR1 is SNHLY, CDR2 FYNNEI, per germline. This CDR3 is 12 amino acids long. The data were produced by immunoSEQ multiplex PCR, yet TCRdb's version contains in-frame clones alone and is incomplete. The data show about 90,000 clones, under 95% seen once. The data are from a study of OX40 agonist ivuxolimab in advanced cancers. Study in general: Dose-escalation patients were diagnosed with hepatocellular carcinoma, melanoma, renal cell cancer or head and neck cancer. Study-level points and caveats: Clonal expansion by week 6 occurred in CD4+ and CD8+ blood T cells (at 0.1 to 3.0 mg/kg). Several nonresponders also turned out to have low normalized T-cell clonal expansion.

This clonotype was obtained from an adult with an advanced solid tumor such as melanoma, head and neck, liver or kidney cancer. The chain links TRBV2 to TRBJ2-7, with D perhaps TRBD2 (5 bases). The specimen comprised CD4+ or CD8+ T cells sorted from blood, sampled in a trial of the OX40 agonist ivuxolimab. For the CDR3, the DNA is TGTGCCAGCAGGCGGGCTGGTTTCGAGCAGTACTTC. Residues: CASRRAGFEQYF.